Sequencing of this T cell receptor beta chain was carried out in a study of blood T cell repertoires in COVID-19. Study-level information: Samples came from the United States, Italy and Spain, spanning acute and convalescent COVID-19. Sample material is recorded as cDNA or gDNA derived from T cells, B-cell-depleted T cells, or PBMCs.

Profiled with immunoSEQ multiplex PCR; TCRdb holds only in-frame clones, not every one. The data contain 490,000 or so clones, approximately 90% of them singletons. The participants were between about 18 and 89 years old and came from about two dozen US areas. Recovered participants had two consecutive negative NP/OP PCR tests, healthcare professional clearance, or symptom resolution. With V trimmed by 6 bases and J by 4 bases, 13 bases remained unmatched. The CDR3 totals 16 residues. Germline-derived CDR1 and CDR2 are MDHEN and SYDVKM. The chain employs TRBV28 and TRBJ1-2; TRBD1 matches 8 bases. Sequencing was performed on PBMCs or T cells enriched from blood (not recorded which). This TCR derives from an older woman who had recovered from COVID-19. The CDR3 region is CASSQGQGRTFYGYTF. The CDR3 coding sequence is TGTGCCAGCAGCCAAGGACAGGGACGAACGTTCTATGGCTACACCTTC.